This T cell receptor beta chain was recovered during a study of radiation and T cells in renal cell carcinoma. Study-wide background: Nephrectomy followed 15 Gy stereotactic body radiation by 4 weeks.

A word on this clone: The antigen remains undetermined.

Data came from immunoSEQ multiplex PCR; TCRdb stores just in-frame clones and leaves some out. The table records 120,000 or so clones, around 85% of them present only once. Time point defined: blood 2 weeks post-SBRT. The treatment is: 15 Gy SBRT to primary tumor, nephrectomy 4 weeks later. The patient's renal cell carcinoma had clear cell pathology. Study-wide results and limits: Baseline intratumoral clonotype presence is unknown without pretreatment biopsies.

Trimming took off 4 bases at V and 8 bases at J, with 18 bases between the two ends. The CDR3 contains 15 residues. Germline lookup yields CDR1 SGHTA and CDR2 FQGNSA. The chain couples TRBV7-2 to TRBJ2-1; D gene unclear. Sequences were derived from blood, sampled from a patient whose treatment included radiotherapy and nephrectomy. The receptor was derived from a man aged 45 to 65 with renal cell carcinoma. Here the CDR3 DNA reads TGTGCCAGCAGCTCCCCATTCCGGAGTACACATGAGCAGTTCTTC. It is translated as CASSSPFRSTHEQFF.